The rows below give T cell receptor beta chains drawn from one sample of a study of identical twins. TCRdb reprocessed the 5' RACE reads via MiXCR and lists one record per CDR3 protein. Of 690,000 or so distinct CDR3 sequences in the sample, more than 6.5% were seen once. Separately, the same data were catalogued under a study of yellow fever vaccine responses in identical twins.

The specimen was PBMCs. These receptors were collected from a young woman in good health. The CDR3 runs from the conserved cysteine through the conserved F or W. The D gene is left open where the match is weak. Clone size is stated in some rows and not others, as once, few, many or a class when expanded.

CDR3 protein: CASSPLLGWNSPLHF
CDR3 DNA: TGTGCCAGCAGTCCTTTATTAGGGTGGAATTCACCCCTCCACTTT
J gene: TRBJ1-6
clone size: few
D gene: NA
V gene: TRBV27

CDR3 protein: CASSSHFLTGELFF
CDR3 DNA: TGTGCCAGCAGTTCTCATTTTCTGACCGGGGAGCTGTTTTTT
J gene: TRBJ2-2
clone size: few
D gene: NA
V gene: TRBV12-3/TRBV12-4

CDR3 protein: CASKPGHLTYEQYF
CDR3 DNA: TGCGCCAGCAAACCGGGACACCTTACCTACGAGCAGTACTTC
J gene: TRBJ2-7
clone size: NA
D gene: NA
V gene: TRBV10-2

CDR3 protein: CASSFGGVNRGTQPQHF
CDR3 DNA: TGTGCCAGCAGTTTTGGAGGGGTTAACCGGGGCACTCAGCCCCAGCATTTT
J gene: TRBJ1-5
clone size: NA
D gene: NA
V gene: TRBV12-3/TRBV12-4

CDR3 protein: CASSQDVSGTYNEQFF
CDR3 DNA: TGTGCCAGCAGCCAAGATGTGTCGGGGACCTACAATGAGCAGTTCTTC
J gene: TRBJ2-1
clone size: many
D gene: NA
V gene: TRBV4-2

CDR3 protein: CASSLSGQGGNTIYF
CDR3 DNA: TGTGCCAGCAGCTTATCCGGGCAGGGTGGAAACACCATATATTTT
J gene: TRBJ1-3
clone size: NA
D gene: NA
V gene: TRBV7-2

CDR3 protein: CAISDQGQDNTEAFF
CDR3 DNA: TGTGCCATCAGTGATCAAGGACAGGATAACACTGAAGCTTTCTTT
J gene: TRBJ1-1
clone size: NA
D gene: TRBD1
V gene: TRBV10-3

CDR3 protein: CASSQGADTQYF
CDR3 DNA: TGTGCCAGCAGCCAAGGAGCAGATACGCAGTATTTT
J gene: TRBJ2-3
clone size: many
D gene: NA
V gene: TRBV4-1

CDR3 protein: CASSQATGSYGYTF
CDR3 DNA: TGTGCCAGCAGCCAGGCGACAGGGAGCTATGGCTACACCTTC
J gene: TRBJ1-2
clone size: few
D gene: TRBD1
V gene: TRBV3-1

CDR3 protein: CASSPLVGGGPDEQYF
CDR3 DNA: TGTGCCAGCAGCCCTCTTGTTGGGGGAGGGCCCGACGAGCAGTACTTC
J gene: TRBJ2-7
clone size: many
D gene: TRBD2
V gene: TRBV7-9

CDR3 protein: CATSDFGNTGELFF
CDR3 DNA: TGTGCCACCAGTGATTTTGGAAACACCGGGGAGCTGTTTTTT
J gene: TRBJ2-2
clone size: few
D gene: NA
V gene: TRBV24-1

CDR3 protein: CSARKVPTYEQYF
CDR3 DNA: TGCAGTGCTAGGAAGGTTCCGACCTACGAGCAGTACTTC
J gene: TRBJ2-7
clone size: NA
D gene: NA
V gene: TRBV20-1

CDR3 protein: CASSSGSANEQFF
CDR3 DNA: TGTGCCAGCAGTAGCGGGAGCGCCAATGAGCAGTTCTTC
J gene: TRBJ2-1
clone size: many
D gene: TRBD2
V gene: TRBV6-1

CDR3 protein: CASSRMAPLAGGSLAKNIQYF
CDR3 DNA: TGTGCCAGCAGCCGAATGGCCCCTCTAGCGGGGGGGTCCCTAGCCAAAAACATTCAGTACTTC
J gene: TRBJ2-4
clone size: NA
D gene: TRBD2
V gene: TRBV11-2

CDR3 protein: CASSSQTGYYEQYF
CDR3 DNA: TGTGCCAGCAGCTCACAGACAGGGTACTACGAGCAGTACTTC
J gene: TRBJ2-7
clone size: NA
D gene: TRBD1
V gene: TRBV7-2

CDR3 protein: CASSLRQGAYSNQPQHF
CDR3 DNA: TGTGCCAGCAGCTTAAGACAGGGCGCCTATAGCAATCAGCCCCAGCATTTT
J gene: TRBJ1-5
clone size: few
D gene: TRBD1
V gene: TRBV7-2

CDR3 protein: CASSLARIPSIRGTDTQYF
CDR3 DNA: TGCGCCAGCAGCTTGGCCAGGATTCCCTCAATTCGTGGCACAGATACGCAGTATTTT
J gene: TRBJ2-3
clone size: NA
D gene: NA
V gene: TRBV5-1

CDR3 protein: CASTRPASGRDSEQYF
CDR3 DNA: TGTGCCAGCACCCGACCGGCCAGCGGGAGGGATTCCGAGCAGTACTTC
J gene: TRBJ2-7
clone size: few
D gene: TRBD2
V gene: TRBV2

CDR3 protein: CSVESGSTKTQYF
CDR3 DNA: TGCAGCGTGGAGAGCGGGTCCACGAAGACCCAGTACTTC
J gene: TRBJ2-5
clone size: NA
D gene: NA
V gene: TRBV29-1

CDR3 protein: CASSLMGLGQDEQYF
CDR3 DNA: TGTGCCAGCAGCTTAATGGGACTAGGGCAGGACGAGCAGTACTTC
J gene: TRBJ2-7
clone size: NA
D gene: TRBD2
V gene: TRBV7-9

CDR3 protein: CASSLDGRTYEQYF
CDR3 DNA: TGCGCCAGCAGCTTGGACGGGAGAACTTACGAGCAGTACTTC
J gene: TRBJ2-7
clone size: many
D gene: NA
V gene: TRBV5-1

CDR3 protein: CASSQSKRGAGYEQFF
CDR3 DNA: TGTGCCAGCAGCCAATCAAAGCGGGGGGCAGGCTATGAGCAGTTCTTC
J gene: TRBJ2-1
clone size: few
D gene: TRBD2
V gene: TRBV3-1

CDR3 protein: CASSYGQHYGYTF
CDR3 DNA: TGCGCCAGCAGCTACGGACAGCACTATGGCTACACCTTC
J gene: TRBJ1-2
clone size: NA
D gene: NA
V gene: TRBV5-1

CDR3 protein: CASSPGTTNEKLFF
CDR3 DNA: TGTGCCAGCAGTCCCGGGACAACTAATGAAAAACTGTTTTTT
J gene: TRBJ1-4
clone size: many
D gene: NA
V gene: TRBV12-3/TRBV12-4

CDR3 protein: CASSSRDVSTDTQYF
CDR3 DNA: TGTGCCAGCAGTTCTAGGGACGTGAGCACAGATACGCAGTATTTT
J gene: TRBJ2-3
clone size: many
D gene: NA
V gene: TRBV12-3/TRBV12-4

CDR3 protein: CASSQPGDRKNTGELFF
CDR3 DNA: TGTGCCAGCAGCCAACCGGGGGACAGGAAGAACACCGGGGAGCTGTTTTTT
J gene: TRBJ2-2
clone size: NA
D gene: NA
V gene: TRBV3-2

CDR3 protein: CASIQTGEVIVNTEAFF
CDR3 DNA: TGTGCCAGCATCCAGACAGGGGAAGTGATTGTGAACACTGAAGCTTTCTTT
J gene: TRBJ1-1
clone size: many
D gene: TRBD1
V gene: TRBV12-3/TRBV12-4

CDR3 protein: CASSFPGIPPYEQYF
CDR3 DNA: TGTGCCAGCAGTTTTCCCGGGATCCCTCCCTACGAGCAGTACTTC
J gene: TRBJ2-7
clone size: few
D gene: NA
V gene: TRBV28

CDR3 protein: CASSWGTSGGYEQFF
CDR3 DNA: TGCGCCAGCAGCTGGGGGACTAGCGGGGGTTATGAGCAGTTCTTC
J gene: TRBJ2-1
clone size: NA
D gene: TRBD2
V gene: TRBV5-1

CDR3 protein: CASSGSGTVSF
CDR3 DNA: TGTGCCAGCAGCGGTTCCGGGACGGTATCCTTC
J gene: TRBJ2-1
clone size: many
D gene: NA
V gene: TRBV9

CDR3 protein: CASSQSGATWNEQFF
CDR3 DNA: TGTGCCAGCTCCCAGTCGGGGGCTACCTGGAATGAGCAGTTCTTC
J gene: TRBJ2-1
clone size: few
D gene: NA
V gene: TRBV7-2

CDR3 protein: CASSLGGSAAYEQYF
CDR3 DNA: TGTGCCAGCAGCTTAGGTGGTTCAGCGGCCTACGAGCAGTACTTC
J gene: TRBJ2-7
clone size: NA
D gene: NA
V gene: TRBV7-3

CDR3 protein: CASSLGGGDREPEAFF
CDR3 DNA: TGTGCCAGCAGCTTAGGAGGGGGGGACAGGGAGCCTGAAGCTTTCTTT
J gene: TRBJ1-1
clone size: few
D gene: TRBD1
V gene: TRBV7-9

CDR3 protein: CSALVASGANTGELFF
CDR3 DNA: TGCAGTGCCCTGGTGGCGAGCGGAGCTAACACCGGGGAGCTGTTTTTT
J gene: TRBJ2-2
clone size: NA
D gene: NA
V gene: TRBV20-1

CDR3 protein: CASSGLGIRKGYQETQYF
CDR3 DNA: TGTGCCAGCAGTGGTTTGGGGATTCGGAAGGGATACCAAGAGACCCAGTACTTC
J gene: TRBJ2-5
clone size: NA
D gene: NA
V gene: TRBV2

CDR3 protein: CASLPASGGYNEQFF
CDR3 DNA: TGTGCCAGCCTCCCCGCTAGCGGGGGTTACAATGAGCAGTTCTTC
J gene: TRBJ2-1
clone size: few
D gene: TRBD2
V gene: TRBV27

CDR3 protein: CSARDSSGVAKNIQYF
CDR3 DNA: TGCAGTGCTAGAGATTCCAGCGGAGTAGCCAAAAACATTCAGTACTTC
J gene: TRBJ2-4
clone size: NA
D gene: NA
V gene: TRBV20-1

CDR3 protein: CASSLGYGRATDTQYF
CDR3 DNA: TGCGCCAGCAGCTTGGGGTACGGCAGGGCCACAGATACGCAGTATTTT
J gene: TRBJ2-3
clone size: NA
D gene: NA
V gene: TRBV5-1

CDR3 protein: CASSQVTSPTDTQYF
CDR3 DNA: TGTGCCAGCAGCCAGGTGACTAGTCCCACAGATACGCAGTATTTT
J gene: TRBJ2-3
clone size: many
D gene: NA
V gene: TRBV4-2

CDR3 protein: CASGLDSYNEQFF
CDR3 DNA: TGTGCTAGTGGTTTGGACAGCTACAATGAGCAGTTCTTC
J gene: TRBJ2-1
clone size: NA
D gene: NA
V gene: TRBV12-5

CDR3 protein: CASSSLQPGHSYEQYF
CDR3 DNA: TGTGCCAGCAGCTCATTACAACCCGGGCACTCCTACGAGCAGTACTTC
J gene: TRBJ2-7
clone size: few
D gene: NA
V gene: TRBV6-1

CDR3 protein: CASGTWGLETQYF
CDR3 DNA: TGTGCCAGCGGGACGTGGGGGTTGGAGACCCAGTACTTC
J gene: TRBJ2-5
clone size: few
D gene: NA
V gene: TRBV6-1

CDR3 protein: CASSFGDSNQPQHF
CDR3 DNA: TGTGCCAGCAGCTTCGGGGATAGCAATCAGCCCCAGCATTTT
J gene: TRBJ1-5
clone size: NA
D gene: NA
V gene: TRBV5-6

CDR3 protein: CASSLGQISYEQYF
CDR3 DNA: TGTGCCAGCAGTTTAGGACAGATCTCCTACGAGCAGTACTTC
J gene: TRBJ2-7
clone size: NA
D gene: NA
V gene: TRBV27